The TCR beta chain described here comes from a study of T cells in Graves' hyperthyroidism and ophthalmopathy. RNA transcripts gave rise to amplified TCR beta CDR3 regions. When the TCR CDR3 underwent first-round RT-PCR, the HTBI primer set was used. MiXCR, run by TCRdb on the multiplex PCR reads, gives a single entry per CDR3 protein. This table has hundreds of thousands of distinct CDR3 sequences, roughly a sixth appearing once. This clonotype has a count of ten or more. As yet, its antigen is unknown. This CDR3 has 11 amino acids. Trimming removed 3 bases at V and 10 bases at J, with 9 bases between. The patients, who ranged from 18 to 65 in age, presented with newly diagnosed hyperthyroidism lasting under 2 months. The study based diagnoses on clinical symptoms, serum thyroxine and TRAb, thyroid ultrasound and orbital computed tomography. Fresh peripheral blood, around 9.2 ml of it, supplied the PBMCs.

General study results and limits: Onset of ophthalmopathy came a median approximately 6.9 months after the model predicted it.

The TCR originated in a woman in her fifties or sixties with Graves' hyperthyroidism that later progressed to Graves' ophthalmopathy. The chain joins TRBV12-3 or TRBV12-4 to TRBJ1-1; D is ambiguous. The sequenced sample was blood. CDR3 amino acids: CASSFGRGAFF. The CDR3 DNA sequence: TGTGCCAGCAGTTTTGGGCGAGGAGCTTTCTTT.